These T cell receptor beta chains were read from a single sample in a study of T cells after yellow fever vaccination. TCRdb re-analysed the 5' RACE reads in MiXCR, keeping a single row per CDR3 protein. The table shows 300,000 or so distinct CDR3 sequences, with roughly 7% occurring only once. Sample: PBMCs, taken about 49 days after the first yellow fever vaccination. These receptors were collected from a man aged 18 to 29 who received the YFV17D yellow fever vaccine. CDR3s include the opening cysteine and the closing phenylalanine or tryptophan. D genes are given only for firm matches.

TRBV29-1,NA,CSVESSWGAETQYF
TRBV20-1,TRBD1,CSAREPTGGRNTIYF
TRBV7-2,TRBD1,CASSRMGTGDSYNEQFF
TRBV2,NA,CASTFGQGTSSYEQYF
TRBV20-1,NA,CSARDAEQETQYF
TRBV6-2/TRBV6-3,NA,CASSVMGAGNQPQHF
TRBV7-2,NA,CASSLARGDTQYF
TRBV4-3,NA,CASSQDSGHSPLHF
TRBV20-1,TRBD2,CSARDSLAGTYNEQFF
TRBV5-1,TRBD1,CASSLGGGLNTEAFF
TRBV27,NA,CASSPRRFYGYTF
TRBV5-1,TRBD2,CASSFERGHTDTQYF
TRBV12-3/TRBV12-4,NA,CASRKRANPTYEQYF
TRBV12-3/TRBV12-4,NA,CASRGAEDTQYF
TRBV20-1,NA,CSASSQGGLGGYTF
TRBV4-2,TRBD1,CASSQENGGGHTEAFF
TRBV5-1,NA,CASSLEKESKFF
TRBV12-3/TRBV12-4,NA,CASTANGQIETQYF
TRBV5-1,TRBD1,CASSLDGQGYNSPLHF
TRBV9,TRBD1,CASSVGTGGSETQYF
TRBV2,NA,CASSREGVNTEAFF
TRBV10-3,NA,CAISESVQGETQYF
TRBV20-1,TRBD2,CSARHWTSGGPAQYF
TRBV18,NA,CASSPPGTTSPLHF
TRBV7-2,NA,CASSLTWGSSPLHF
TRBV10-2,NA,CASSDSRGETQYF
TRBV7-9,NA,CASSSLGLSPSSYNEQFF
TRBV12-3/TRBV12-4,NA,CASSSPLGAASWANIQYF
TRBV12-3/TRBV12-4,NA,CASSVGPTYGYTF
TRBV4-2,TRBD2,CASSQLTGGNTGELFF
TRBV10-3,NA,CAIALAASSYEQYF
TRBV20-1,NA,CSAEIADSTDTQYF
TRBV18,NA,CASSPPDKFANTGELFF
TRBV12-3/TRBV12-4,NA,CASSLRVGNYGYTF
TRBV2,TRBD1,CASMRQGLTEAFF
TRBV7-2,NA,CASRLGGGRETQYF
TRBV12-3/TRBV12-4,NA,CASRGFRTDTQYF
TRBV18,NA,CASSPPAGKIYGYTF
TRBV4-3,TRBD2,CASSQASGGEYNEQFF
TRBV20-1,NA,CSARPIPDMFNSPLHF
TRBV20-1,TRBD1,CSAPPRQGGVDTQYF
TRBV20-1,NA,CSATGLTNTGELFF
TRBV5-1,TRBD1,CASSSDLRQGLGTEAFF
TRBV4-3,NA,CASSAQTSFEQYF
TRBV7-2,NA,CASSLPRPLENSPLHF
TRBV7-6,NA,CASSFGTRPTNEQYF
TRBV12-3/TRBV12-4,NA,CASSFLVYGRRREKLFF
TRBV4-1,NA,CASSQERGTPSTDTQYF
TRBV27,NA,CASASPRRGVWGTDTQYF
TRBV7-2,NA,CASSLPPDTEAFF
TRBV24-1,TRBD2,CATSDLQGGEQFF
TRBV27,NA,CASSLTHGRKQFF